This T cell receptor beta chain was recorded in a study of neoadjuvant anti-PD-1 for oral cavity cancer. Germline-derived CDR1 and CDR2 are SGHKS and YYEKEE (reference sequence). Trimming took 0 bases from V and 4 from J; bases not matched to a gene: 12. There are 17 residues in the CDR3. Produced via immunoSEQ multiplex PCR; TCRdb's table is partial and in-frame only. The sample lists 65,000 to 95,000 clones, approximately 84% occurring once. The clonotype was recovered from a person between 35 and 79 years old with oral cavity squamous cell carcinoma. The material was PBMCs, obtained before nivolumab (anti-PD-1) treatment. This chain joins TRBV5-5 and TRBJ1-2; 7 nucleotides match TRBD1. CDR3 sequence: CASSLALGTASLYGYTF. CDR3 bases: TGTGCCAGCAGCTTGGCACTTGGGACAGCGTCGCTCTATGGCTACACCTTC.